What follows describes a single T cell receptor beta chain. What it binds is unknown. Being one base from a much bigger clone, this may be a read error. The data are from a study of T cell repertoires in cytomegalovirus infection. Turning to the study itself: Matching HLA type and CMV infection were both indicated by public TCR beta signatures.

Each CDR3 protein is one row after TCRdb ran MiXCR on the reads. The sample holds some 270,000 distinct CDR3 sequences, over 15% seen once. Broader study findings: The ex vivo response was dominated by HLA-C-restricted CMV-specific TCR beta clonotypes. Identification of carriers of CMV plus the relevant HLA was achieved through cumulative public TCR beta family frequency.

This clonotype was sampled from a human donor in good health (CMV status not recorded). Some clones in this sample may be carry-over from other donors' samples. Sequencing used CD8+ T cells from PBMCs.

CDR3 nucleotide sequence: TGTGCCAGCAGCTTTCGGGCAGACTCAGATACGCAGTATTTT. It encodes CASSFRADSDTQYF. The V gene is TRBV5-5, the J gene TRBJ2-3; no clear D. Trimming removed 2 bases from V and 4 bases from J, with 11 bases in between. The CDR3 is made up of 14 amino acids. The V gene's germline CDR1 is SGHKS and CDR2 YYEKEE (reference sequence).